A single sample is the source of the 19 T cell receptor beta chains below, sequenced in a study of shared clonotypes between healthy human individuals. The data were produced by immunoSEQ multiplex PCR, yet TCRdb's version contains in-frame clones alone and is incomplete. The table lists 2 million or so clones, 85% to 95% of them singletons. Specimen: naive CD4+ T cells sorted from blood. The subset was: CD45RA+ positively selected. The receptor set was obtained from a man between 18 and 29 years old in good health.

The rearrangement links TRBV4-1 to TRBJ2-5; D may correspond to TRBD1 or TRBD2 (6 bases each). The CDR3 sequence is 14 residues long. The germline V gene has CDR1 MGHRA and CDR2 YSYEKL. The V and J ends lost 4 bases and 4 bases respectively, with 13 bases between them. CDR3 protein: CASSLEGGRETQYF. The DNA of the CDR3 is TGCGCCAGCAGCCTCGAGGGGGGCCGAGAGACCCAGTACTTC.

J is TRBJ2-2 and V is TRBV28; 7 bases agree with TRBD1. The germline V gene encodes CDR1 MDHEN and CDR2 SYDVKM. The length of the CDR3 is 15 residues. Unmatched junction bases numbered 5, after V lost 4 bases and J lost 3 bases. Here the CDR3 DNA reads TGTGCCAGCAGTTCGACAGGGTTTCACACCGGGGAGCTGTTTTTT. Its translation: CASSSTGFHTGELFF.

A word on this clone: Other nucleotide sequences from this sample produce the same CDR3. The J gene is TRBJ2-1, the V gene TRBV18, with D maybe TRBD2 (6 bases). Germline V gene lookup returns CDR1 KGHSH and CDR2 LQKENI. This CDR3 has 12 amino acids. Trimming took off 2 bases at V and 7 bases at J, with 6 bases between the two ends. CDR3 sequence (DNA): TGTGCCAGCTCACCAGGAGGGAATGAGCAGTTCTTC. This encodes CASSPGGNEQFF.

The chain joins TRBV4-3 to TRBJ2-1; the match to TRBD1 covers 7 bases. The CDR3 totals 12 residues. The V gene end was trimmed by 5 bases and the J gene end by 10 bases; junction bases not matched to a gene: 5. CDR1 is LGHNA, CDR2 YSLEER, per germline. CDR3 sequence (DNA): TGCGCCAGCAGCTACAAACAGGGGGAGCAGTTCTTC. It yields the protein CASSYKQGEQFF.

This chain joins TRBV19 and TRBJ1-5; no firm D call. Germline V gene sequence: CDR1 LNHDA, CDR2 SQIVND (reference sequence). V was cut by 1 base and J by 4 bases, with 8 bases left in between. The CDR3 contains 14 residues. As DNA, the CDR3 is TGTGCCAGTAGTATAGTTCTCCCAAATCAGCCCCAGCATTTT. This sequence encodes CASSIVLPNQPQHF.

The rearrangement links TRBV7-9 to TRBJ1-1, with D unclear. The V end was cut by 4 bases, the J end by 0 bases, with 6 bases between. The CDR3 consists of 13 residues. CDR1 is SEHNR, CDR2 FQNEAQ, per germline (reference sequence). As DNA, the CDR3 is TGTGCCAGCAGCTCGGGAGTGAACACTGAAGCTTTCTTT. This encodes CASSSGVNTEAFF.

CDR3 amino acids: CASGTPRDPKHEQYF. The CDR3 bases are TGCGCCAGCGGCACACCCCGGGACCCCAAACACGAGCAGTACTTC. The chain joins TRBV10-1 to TRBJ2-7; D may correspond to TRBD1 or TRBD2 (5 bases each). Germline V gene lookup returns CDR1 WNHNN and CDR2 SYGVQD (reference sequence). Trimming removed 8 bases at V and 5 bases at J, with 22 bases between. The CDR3 length is 15 residues.

The chain recombines TRBV27 with TRBJ1-2; no reliable D call. Trimming removed 0 bases at V and 0 bases at J, with 11 bases between. From germline, CDR1 is MNHEY and CDR2 SMNVEV (reference sequence). This CDR3 has 16 amino acids. In nucleotides, the CDR3 is TGTGCCAGCAGTTTATCTTTCCCTCCTCCTAACTATGGCTACACCTTC. Translation: CASSLSFPPPNYGYTF.

The chain combines TRBV5-1 with TRBJ2-1, with D maybe TRBD2 (5 bases). V was shortened by 7 bases and J by 1 base, with 12 bases between the two germline ends. The germline gives CDR1 SGHRS, CDR2 YFSETQ. The CDR3 consists of 14 residues. CDR3 DNA: TGCGCCAGCGGAGGCGGAGGATCCTACAATGAGCAGTTCTTC. This translates into CASGGGGSYNEQFF.

The CDR3 reads CASSLVDDQETQYF. The CDR3 DNA follows: TGTGCCAGCAGCTTGGTAGACGACCAAGAGACCCAGTACTTC. The rearrangement links TRBV5-6 to TRBJ2-5, with unresolved D. Germline CDR1 reads SGHDT; CDR2 reads YYEEEE. The V end was cut by 0 bases, the J end by 0 bases, with 6 bases between. The length of the CDR3 is 14 residues.

This chain links TRBV10-3 with TRBJ1-2; TRBD1 is a possible D gene (6 bases). The V gene lost 4 bases and the J gene lost 6 bases, with 12 bases spanning the gap. The CDR3 has 13 amino acids. CDR1 and CDR2 (germline): ENHRY, SYGVKD. CDR3 nucleotides: TGTGCCATCAGTGCTGAGGGGGAAAATGGCTACACCTTC. Its translation is CAISAEGENGYTF.

The chain links TRBV5-1 to TRBJ2-3; 8 bases map to TRBD1. CDR1 and CDR2 (germline): SGHRS, YFSETQ. The CDR3 contains 17 residues. Trimming cost V 3 bases and J 2 bases; bases outside gene matches: 11. Here the CDR3 DNA reads TGCGCCAGCAGCTGGCCCGGGACAGGATCCTACACAGATACGCAGTATTTT. Translating gives CASSWPGTGSYTDTQYF.

V is TRBV7-2 and J is TRBJ2-3; D possibly uses TRBD1 or TRBD2 (5 bases each). V was cut by 9 bases and J by 6 bases, with 16 bases left in between. CDR1 SGHTA and CDR2 FQGNSA come from the germline V gene. There are 13 residues in the CDR3. CDR3 bases: TGTGCCAGGGGGGACGGGGCACCCGATACGCAGTATTTT. Translated: CARGDGAPDTQYF. Supplemented by reference TRBV7-2 and TRBJ2-3, the full variable domain reads GAGVSQSPSNKVTEKGKDVELRCDPISGHTALYWYRQSLGQGLEFLIYFQGNSAPDKSGLPSDRFSAERTGGSVSTLTIQRTQQEDSAVYLCARGDGAPDTQYFGPGTRLTVL.

This chain connects TRBV4-2 to TRBJ2-6, with TRBD1 matching over 7 bases. The germline gives CDR1 LGHNA, CDR2 YNFKEQ. V lost 2 bases to trimming and J lost 0 bases; unmatched junction nucleotides: 4. The CDR3 is 17 amino acids. The CDR3, as DNA: TGTGCCAGCAGCCAAACAGCAGGGGGCTCTGGGGCCAACGTCCTGACTTTC. It codes for CASSQTAGGSGANVLTF.

The J gene is TRBJ1-2, the V gene TRBV12-5, with TRBD1 as a possible D gene (6 bases). Germline values: CDR1 LGHNT, CDR2 FRNRAP. V lost 6 bases and J lost 0, with 17 bases in between. This CDR3 contains 16 residues. CDR3 amino acids: CASGQTGSNSNYGYTF. CDR3 nucleotide sequence: TGTGCTAGTGGCCAGACAGGCTCAAACTCTAACTATGGCTACACCTTC.

The V call is TRBV21-1, the J call TRBJ1-6. TRBV21-1 is a known pseudogene. CDR3 length equals 15 residues. The CDR3 here is CASPRRLESNSPLHF. Written as DNA, the CDR3 is TGTGCCAGCCCGAGGAGGTTAGAGAGTAATTCACCCCTCCACTTT.

Concerning this clone: Distinct nucleotide sequences in the sample also encode this CDR3. This sequence joins TRBV6-5 and TRBJ2-1; 7 nucleotides line up with TRBD2. The CDR3 runs to 15 residues. Germline V gene data show CDR1 as MNHEY and CDR2 as SVGAGI. Trimming took 4 bases from V and 1 from J; bases not matched to a gene: 4. CDR3 residues: CASSSLGGSYNEQFF. The CDR3 DNA follows: TGTGCCAGCAGTTCTCTCGGGGGGTCCTACAATGAGCAGTTCTTC.

The J gene is TRBJ2-5, the V gene TRBV5-1; D is tentatively TRBD1 or TRBD2 (5 bases each). Looked up from germline, CDR1 is SGHRS and CDR2 is YFSETQ. V was clipped by 4 bases and J by 5 bases, with 18 bases between them. This CDR3 contains 15 residues. CDR3 coding DNA: TGCGCCAGCAGCCCGGGTGGGGGTTATTGGGAGACCCAGTACTTC. Protein sequence: CASSPGGGYWETQYF.

This chain joins TRBV7-2 and TRBJ2-2; D could derive from TRBD1 or TRBD2 (5 bases each). Trimming pared 3 bases from V and 4 bases from J, leaving 9 bases between. There are 14 residues in the CDR3. The germline gives CDR1 SGHTA, CDR2 FQGNSA. CDR3 region: CASSFGTGTGELFF. The CDR3 nucleotides are TGTGCCAGCAGCTTTGGGACGGGCACCGGGGAGCTGTTTTTT.